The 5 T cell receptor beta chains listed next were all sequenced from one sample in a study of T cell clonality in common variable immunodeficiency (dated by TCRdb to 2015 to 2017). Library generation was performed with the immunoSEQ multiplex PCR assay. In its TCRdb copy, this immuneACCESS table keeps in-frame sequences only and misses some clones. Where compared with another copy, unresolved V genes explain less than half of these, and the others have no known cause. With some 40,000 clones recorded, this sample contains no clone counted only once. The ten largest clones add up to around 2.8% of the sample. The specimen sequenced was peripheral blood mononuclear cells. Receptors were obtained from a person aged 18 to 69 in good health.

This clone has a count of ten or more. The covered CDR3 bases are TGTGCTAGTGGTTTGTCCCCCGGGACAGGGGCGTCCTACGAG. Its translation: CASGLSPGTGASYE. The full CDR3 reads CASGLSPGTGASYEQYF. The gene calls are TRBV12-5 and TRBJ2-7; 10 bases are shared with TRBD1. From the germline J gene comes the end of the CDR3, since the read stops 3 residues before it. The CDR3 extends over 17 amino acids. Germline V CDR1 and CDR2: LGHNT, FRNRAP. The trim removed 2 bases at V and 1 base at J, leaving 8 bases unmatched.

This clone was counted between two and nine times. The sequenced part of the CDR3 DNA is TGTGCCAGCAGCTTTCTGGCGGGAGAGTACAATGAG. Its translation: CASSFLAGEYNE. The full CDR3 sequence reads CASSFLAGEYNEQFF. The chain combines TRBV7-9 with TRBJ2-1, with 7 positions matching TRBD2. The CDR3 is cut off 3 residues early in the read; its end comes from the germline J gene. With V trimmed by 3 bases and J by 4 bases, 6 bases remained unmatched. This CDR3 is built from 15 residues. Germline V lookup: CDR1 SEHNR, CDR2 FQNEAQ (reference sequence).

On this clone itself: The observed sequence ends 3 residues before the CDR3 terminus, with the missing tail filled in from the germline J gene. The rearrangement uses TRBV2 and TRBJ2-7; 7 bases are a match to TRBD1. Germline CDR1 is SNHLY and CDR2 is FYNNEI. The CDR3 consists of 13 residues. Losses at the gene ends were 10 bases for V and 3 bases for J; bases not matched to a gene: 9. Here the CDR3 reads CATGTERRYEQYF. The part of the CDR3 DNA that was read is TGTGCCACCGGGACAGAGAGACGCTACGAG.

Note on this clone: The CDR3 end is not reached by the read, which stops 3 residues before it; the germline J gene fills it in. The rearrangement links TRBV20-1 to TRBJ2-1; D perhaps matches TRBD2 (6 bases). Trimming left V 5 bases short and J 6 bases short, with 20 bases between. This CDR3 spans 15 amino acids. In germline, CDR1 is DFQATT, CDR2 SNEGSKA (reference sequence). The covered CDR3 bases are TGCAGTGCTTCGGATGGGGCGGGGCACTTCAATGAG. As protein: CSASDGAGHFNE. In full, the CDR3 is CSASDGAGHFNEQFF.

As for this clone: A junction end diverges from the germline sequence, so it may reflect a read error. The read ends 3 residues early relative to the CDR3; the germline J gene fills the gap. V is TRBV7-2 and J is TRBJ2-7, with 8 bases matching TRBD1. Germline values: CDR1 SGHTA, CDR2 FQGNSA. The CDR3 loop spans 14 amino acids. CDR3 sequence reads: CVSSRRTGSYEQYF. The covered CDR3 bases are TGTGTCAGCAGCCGTAGGACAGGGTCCTACGAG.